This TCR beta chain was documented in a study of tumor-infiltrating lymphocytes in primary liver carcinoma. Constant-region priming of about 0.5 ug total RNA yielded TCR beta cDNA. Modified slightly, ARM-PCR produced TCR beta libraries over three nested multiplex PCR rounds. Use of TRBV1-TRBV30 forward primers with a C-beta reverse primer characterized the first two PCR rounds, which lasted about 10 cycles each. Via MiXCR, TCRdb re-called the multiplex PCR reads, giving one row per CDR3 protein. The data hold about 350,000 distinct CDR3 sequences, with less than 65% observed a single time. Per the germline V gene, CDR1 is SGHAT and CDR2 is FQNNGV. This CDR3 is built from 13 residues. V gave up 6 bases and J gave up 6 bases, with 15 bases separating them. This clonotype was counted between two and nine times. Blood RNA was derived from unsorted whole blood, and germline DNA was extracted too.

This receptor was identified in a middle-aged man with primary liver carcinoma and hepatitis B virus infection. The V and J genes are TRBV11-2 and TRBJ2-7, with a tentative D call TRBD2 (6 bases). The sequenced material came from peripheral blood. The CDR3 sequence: CASRGTGAVEQYF. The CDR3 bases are TGTGCCAGCAGGGGGACGGGAGCGGTCGAGCAGTACTTC.